This TCR beta chain was retrieved from a study of blood T cells in healthy people across ages (dated by TCRdb to between 2015 and 2016). Looking at the study overall: In model experiments, template switching captured about one uniquely barcoded TCR beta cDNA molecule for every two T cells. Using deep sequencing normalized with unique cDNA molecular identifiers, the study measured how TCR beta repertoire diversity changes with age. Four age groups were formed from the donors: young (average approximately 15 years), middle-aged (more than 35), aged (roughly 56) and long-lived (more than 75). To avoid experimental bias, donors of different ages were randomly spread across the sequencing lanes. Using the same blood draw, the study looked at two additional independent replicas of 1 million unique cDNA reads for two donors, one aged 18 to 30 and the other aged 80 or older.

Trimming costs V 6 bases and J 0 bases, and their ends lie 12 bases apart. The germline V gene supplies CDR1 SQVTM and CDR2 ANQGSEA. The CDR3 contains 13 residues, cysteine and phenylalanine counted. Of the read, only the CDR3 DNA is kept; its 39 bases are in frame from base 1. Receptor amplification or capture employed 5' RACE. Sequencer: Illumina HiSeq 2500. A second PCR of about 7 to 12 cycles was performed with a sample-barcoded 5' primer and a J-beta primer mix. A template-switch 5' adaptor carrying 12 random nucleotides introduced a unique molecular identifier onto each TCR beta cDNA molecule. Each sample yielded at least 3 million CDR3-containing paired-end reads. First-strand cDNA was synthesized from all RNA with the Mint cDNA synthesis kit, primed by a TRBC-specific oligonucleotide. Following uracil-DNA glycosylase treatment, all cDNA underwent a first 18-cycle PCR with the universal primers M1SS and BC2_uni_R. Regarding the original processing steps: Each sample was normalized by randomly selecting 1 million high-quality reads, each carrying a distinct molecular identifier. Instead of being binned into consensus sequences, reads that shared molecular identifiers were thrown out. MiTCR, set to a Q25 quality threshold and the strictest error-elimination algorithm, was used for CDR3 identification, clonotype clustering and error correction. A nonparametric unseen species model using Euler transformation provided a lower-bound estimate of total TCR beta diversity. TCRdb cleaned the public reads at Q25 with fastp, built clones with MiXCR and kept in-frame beta chains. When rows share a CDR3 protein, they turn into one entry using the most common DNA and genes. None of the V and J calls come from the authors' own analysis; TCRdb made them. For this sample the table gives 1.5 million to 1.9 million distinct CDR3 sequences, of which under 55% were detected only once. The top ten clonotypes cover just over 4% of the sample.

Summary of the overall study and its limitations: Compared with the aged group, the long-lived group had more naive CD4+ T cells, fewer expanded clones and increased TCR diversity, suggesting age selection. Estimates of total diversity based on one million sequenced T cells were considered lower bounds and underestimates. Observed TCR beta diversity correlated strongly with the percentage of naive T cells measured by flow cytometry. Observed TCR beta diversity per million T cells fell roughly linearly with age, and a significant reduction was already apparent by age around 36. Since profiling was done on bulk unsorted PBMCs, naive and antigen-experienced compartments could not be conclusively compared. Because the CMV infection status of the donors was unknown, age-related changes in expanded clonotypes may potentially have been confounded.

As for this clonotype: Its antigen is still unknown. It has no much larger one-base neighbor in the sample; base qualities were not kept.

The 35 to 40 donors, aged about 6 to 100 years, were systemically healthy Caucasian individuals from Russia. Around 10 milliliters of peripheral blood were collected from each donor into EDTA-treated Vacutainer tubes. PBMCs were isolated by Ficoll-Paque density-gradient centrifugation, with at least 6 million obtained per sample. Total RNA was extracted from PBMCs with Trizol reagent, with at least 6 micrograms obtained per sample. Naive CD45RAhigh/CD27high T cell percentages were measured by flow cytometry on a PBMC aliquot from every donor. The sequence was obtained from a woman aged 18-30 years in good health. The rearrangement combines TRBV29-1 with TRBJ2-7; the D segment could be TRBD2, given 7 matching bases. The sample comprised blood. The nucleotide sequence is TGCAGCGTCCGAGGGGGGGACTCCTACGAGCAGTACTTC. Its amino acids are CSVRGGDSYEQYF.